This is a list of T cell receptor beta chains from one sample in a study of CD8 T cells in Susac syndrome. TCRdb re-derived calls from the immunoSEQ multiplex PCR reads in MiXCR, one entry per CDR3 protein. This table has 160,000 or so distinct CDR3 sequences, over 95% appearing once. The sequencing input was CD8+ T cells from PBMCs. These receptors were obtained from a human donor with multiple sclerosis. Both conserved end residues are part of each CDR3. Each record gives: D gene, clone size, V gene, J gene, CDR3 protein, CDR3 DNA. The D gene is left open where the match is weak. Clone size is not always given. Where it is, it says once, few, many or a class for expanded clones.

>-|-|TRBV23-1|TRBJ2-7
CASSQLWIYEQYF
TGCGCCAGCAGTCAATTATGGATCTACGAGCAGTACTTC
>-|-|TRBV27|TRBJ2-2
CASSLSVGGTGELFF
TGTGCCAGCAGTTTATCGGTGGGGGGTACCGGGGAGCTGTTTTTT
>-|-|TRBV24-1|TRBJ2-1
CATSDLTGTQFF
TGTGCCACCAGTGACCTAACAGGGACGCAGTTCTTC
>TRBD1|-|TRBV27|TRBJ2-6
CASSSRGPTGANVLTF
TGTGCCAGCAGTTCAAGGGGGCCCACTGGGGCCAACGTCCTGACTTTC
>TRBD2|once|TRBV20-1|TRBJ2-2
CSALSGGASGELFF
TGCAGTGCGCTAAGCGGGGGGGCATCCGGGGAGCTGTTTTTT
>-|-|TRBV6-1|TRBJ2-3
CASSEDDPTQYF
TGTGCCAGCAGCGAGGACGATCCTACGCAGTATTTT
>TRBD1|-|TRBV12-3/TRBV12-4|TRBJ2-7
CASSPLGTGGEQYF
TGTGCCAGCAGTCCCCTCGGGACAGGGGGCGAGCAGTACTTC
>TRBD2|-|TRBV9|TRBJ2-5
CASSPSGAGPETQYF
TGTGCCAGCAGCCCGAGCGGGGCCGGCCCGGAGACCCAGTACTTC
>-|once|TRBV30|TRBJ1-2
CAWSRGDSDYGYTF
TGTGCCTGGAGTCGAGGAGACAGCGACTATGGCTACACCTTC
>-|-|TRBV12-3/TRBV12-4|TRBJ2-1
CASSQDGNNEQFF
TGTGCCAGCAGTCAGGACGGGAACAATGAGCAGTTCTTC
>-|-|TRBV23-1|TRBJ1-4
CASSQAGHLNEKLFF
TGCGCCAGCAGTCAAGCGGGACATCTTAATGAAAAACTGTTTTTT
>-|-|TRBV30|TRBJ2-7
CAWSSGDRYEQYF
TGTGCCTGGAGTTCTGGGGATCGATACGAGCAGTACTTC
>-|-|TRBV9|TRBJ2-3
CASSVGQGHLSTDTQYF
TGTGCCAGCAGCGTCGGGCAGGGACATCTGAGCACAGATACGCAGTATTTT
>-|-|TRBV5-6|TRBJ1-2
CASSLVAGNYGYTF
TGTGCCAGCAGCTTGGTAGCAGGAAACTATGGCTACACCTTC
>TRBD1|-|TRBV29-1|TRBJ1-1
CSVPWTGSDTEAFF
TGCAGCGTGCCGTGGACAGGGAGTGACACTGAAGCTTTCTTT
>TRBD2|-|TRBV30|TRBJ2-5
CAWTSGGTQETQYF
TGTGCCTGGACTAGCGGGGGGACCCAAGAGACCCAGTACTTC
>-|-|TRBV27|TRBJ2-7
CASASSYEQYF
TGTGCCAGCGCGAGCTCCTACGAGCAGTACTTC
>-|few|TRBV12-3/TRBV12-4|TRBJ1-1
CASSLGATEAFF
TGTGCCAGCAGTTTGGGGGCAACTGAAGCTTTCTTT
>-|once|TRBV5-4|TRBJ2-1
CASRDRDISYNEQFF
TGTGCCAGCAGGGACCGGGACATCTCCTACAATGAGCAGTTCTTC
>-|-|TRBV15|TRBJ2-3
CATSRERGGEDTQYF
TGTGCCACCAGCAGAGAGCGTGGAGGGGAAGATACGCAGTATTTT
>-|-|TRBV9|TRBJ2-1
CASSERGETSWGEQFF
TGTGCCAGCAGCGAAAGGGGGGAGACTAGCTGGGGTGAGCAGTTCTTC
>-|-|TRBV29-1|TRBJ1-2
CSVDTGNYGYTF
TGCAGCGTTGATACAGGGAACTATGGCTACACCTTC
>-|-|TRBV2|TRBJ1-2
CASSDRGAYGYTF
TGTGCCAGCAGTGATCGGGGGGCTTATGGCTACACCTTC
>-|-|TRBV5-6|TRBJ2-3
CASSDRISSTDTQYF
TGTGCCAGCAGCGACAGGATCTCTAGCACAGATACGCAGTATTTT
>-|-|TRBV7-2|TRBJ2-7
CASSGGTVYEQYF
TGTGCCAGCAGCGGGGGGACAGTCTACGAGCAGTACTTC
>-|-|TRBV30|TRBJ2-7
CAWTDEQGYEQYF
TGTGCCTGGACCGACGAACAGGGTTACGAGCAGTACTTC
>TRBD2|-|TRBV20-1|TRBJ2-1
CSASRGLAGGTILNEQFF
TGCAGTGCTAGCCGGGGACTAGCGGGGGGAACCATTCTCAATGAGCAGTTCTTC
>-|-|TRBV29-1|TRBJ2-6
CSADGSISGANVLTF
TGCAGCGCCGACGGGAGTATCTCTGGGGCCAACGTCCTGACTTTC
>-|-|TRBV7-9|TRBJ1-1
CASSLVLPDDAFF
TGTGCCAGCAGCTTAGTTCTGCCCGACGACGCTTTCTTT
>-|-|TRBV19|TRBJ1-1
CASSIGAVEAFF
TGTGCCAGTAGTATAGGGGCAGTTGAAGCTTTCTTT
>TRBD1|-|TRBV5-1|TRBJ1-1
CASSLGGLTEAFF
TGCGCCAGCAGCTTAGGGGGCCTCACTGAAGCTTTCTTT
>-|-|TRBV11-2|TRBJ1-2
CASGSLTGYGYTF
TGTGCCAGCGGTTCTCTAACAGGCTATGGCTACACCTTC
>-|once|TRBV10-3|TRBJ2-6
CAISESEGTGANVLTF
TGTGCCATCAGTGAGTCGGAGGGGACAGGGGCCAACGTCCTGACTTTC
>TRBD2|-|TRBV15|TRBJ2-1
CATSLGGDSYNEQFF
TGTGCCACCAGCCTGGGGGGGGACTCCTACAATGAGCAGTTCTTC
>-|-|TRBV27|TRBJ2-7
CASSPATSSYEQYF
TGTGCCAGCAGTCCCGCGACTAGTTCCTACGAGCAGTACTTC
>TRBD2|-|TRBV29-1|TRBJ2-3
CSVHGLAGTSTDTQYF
TGCAGCGTCCACGGACTAGCGGGTACTAGCACAGATACGCAGTATTTT
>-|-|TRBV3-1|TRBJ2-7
CASSQDQTLNEQYF
TGTGCCAGCAGCCAAGATCAAACGCTAAACGAGCAGTACTTC
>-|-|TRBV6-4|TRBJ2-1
CASSWVYGDEQFF
TGTGCCAGCAGCTGGGTTTATGGGGATGAGCAGTTCTTC
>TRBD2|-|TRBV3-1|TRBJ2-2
CASSQVGTSGYTGELFF
TGTGCCAGCAGCCAAGTGGGAACTAGCGGCTACACCGGGGAGCTGTTTTTT
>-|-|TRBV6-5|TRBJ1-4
CASSYSSPPTNEKLFF
TGTGCCAGCAGTTACTCGTCTCCCCCAACTAATGAAAAACTGTTTTTT
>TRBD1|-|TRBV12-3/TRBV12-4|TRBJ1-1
CASSITGETEAFF
TGTGCCAGCAGTATAACAGGGGAGACTGAAGCTTTCTTT
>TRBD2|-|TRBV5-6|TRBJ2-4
CASSLSREGIQYF
TGTGCCAGCAGCTTGAGCAGGGAGGGCATTCAGTACTTC
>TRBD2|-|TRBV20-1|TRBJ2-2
CSARDTSGGGPGELFF
TGCAGTGCTAGAGATACGAGCGGGGGAGGGCCCGGGGAGCTGTTTTTT
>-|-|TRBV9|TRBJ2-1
CASSVTANEQFF
TGTGCCAGCAGCGTCACAGCAAATGAGCAGTTCTTC
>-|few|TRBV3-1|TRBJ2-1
CASSPPGYNEQFF
TGTGCCAGCAGCCCCCCTGGCTACAATGAGCAGTTCTTC